The following is a T cell receptor beta chain sequence with its context. Its antigen is not identified. Germline CDR1 SGHAT, CDR2 FQNNGV. V was clipped by 1 base and J by 2 bases, with 8 bases between them. The CDR3 extends over 14 amino acids. The PCR contained 60 Vbeta and 13 Jbeta primers. Method: immunoSEQ multiplex PCR; TCRdb's copy keeps in-frame clones and lacks some. The repertoire consists of about 130,000 clones, with about 86% occurring once and the leading ten covering about 0.7%. The entry originates in a study of cytomegalovirus exposure and HLA in healthy donors. At the level of the study: For the roughly 400 genotyped donors, over 80% fell within the Caucasian-associated ancestry cluster. Notes on the study in general: Associated with HLA alleles at 0.05 false discovery rate in a later analysis were 16,951 TCR beta sequences. What a later analysis reportedly showed was that an Asian-associated ancestry cluster had fewer N-insertions than the approximately 720-donor mean.

Donors counted as nominally healthy when sampled, yet unrecorded immune exposures were likely. This TCR was recovered from a man between 18 and 35 years old in good health and CMV-seronegative. The source material was PBMCs. V usage is TRBV11-2 and J usage is TRBJ2-5; perhaps TRBD2 as D (5 bases). The chain's CDR3 is CASSLGQRQETQYF. CDR3 sequence (DNA): TGTGCCAGCAGCTTAGGCCAGCGGCAAGAGACCCAGTACTTC.